These T cell receptor beta chains were read from a single sample in a study of blood T cell repertoires in COVID-19. The assay was immunoSEQ multiplex PCR, and TCRdb's table has in-frame clones only and misses some. The sample records hundreds of thousands of clones, roughly 80% being singletons. The sample consisted of peripheral blood. Receptors were obtained from a woman aged 40 to 49 with active or convalescent COVID-19. Both conserved end residues are part of each CDR3. Each record gives: clone size, V gene, D gene, CDR3 length, J gene, CDR3 protein, CDR3 DNA. A D gene is named only where the DNA matches it firmly. Part of the rows lack a size; the others show once, few, many or a class for expanded clones.

clone size: once
V gene: TRBV7-9
D gene: TRBD2
CDR3 length: 16
J gene: TRBJ2-1
CDR3 protein: CASSLQYGRAEGEQFF
CDR3 DNA: TGTGCCAGCAGCTTACAATACGGGAGGGCCGAGGGTGAGCAGTTCTTC

clone size: few
V gene: TRBV2
D gene: TRBD1
CDR3 length: 14
J gene: TRBJ2-7
CDR3 protein: CASTRTGVTYEQYF
CDR3 DNA: TGTGCCAGCACCCGGACAGGGGTAACCTACGAGCAGTACTTC

clone size: once
V gene: TRBV24-1
D gene: -
CDR3 length: 17
J gene: TRBJ2-1
CDR3 protein: CATSDGRSVGSYNEQFF
CDR3 DNA: TGTGCCACCAGTGATGGGCGTAGCGTCGGCTCCTACAATGAGCAGTTCTTC

clone size: -
V gene: TRBV5-6
D gene: TRBD2
CDR3 length: 17
J gene: TRBJ2-1
CDR3 protein: CASSLHGGGPPLDEQFF
CDR3 DNA: TGTGCCAGCAGCTTGCACGGGGGGGGCCCCCCTTTAGATGAGCAGTTCTTC

clone size: once
V gene: TRBV11-2
D gene: TRBD2
CDR3 length: 16
J gene: TRBJ2-5
CDR3 protein: CASSAGLAGLQETQYF
CDR3 DNA: TGTGCCAGCAGCGCAGGACTAGCGGGACTCCAAGAGACCCAGTACTTC

clone size: -
V gene: TRBV18
D gene: TRBD2
CDR3 length: 15
J gene: TRBJ2-1
CDR3 protein: CASSPRRGGLSEQFF
CDR3 DNA: TGTGCCAGCTCACCTCGGCGGGGGGGCCTTAGTGAGCAGTTCTTC

clone size: -
V gene: TRBV7-9
D gene: -
CDR3 length: 13
J gene: TRBJ2-7
CDR3 protein: CASSLEYGYEQYF
CDR3 DNA: TGTGCCAGCAGCTTAGAATACGGCTACGAGCAGTACTTC

clone size: -
V gene: TRBV3-1/TRBV3-2
D gene: -
CDR3 length: 13
J gene: TRBJ1-6
CDR3 protein: CASSPFLSAPLHF
CDR3 DNA: TGTGCCAGCAGCCCCTTTCTCAGTGCACCCCTCCACTTT

clone size: -
V gene: TRBV7-9
D gene: TRBD1
CDR3 length: 14
J gene: TRBJ1-2
CDR3 protein: CASSYGQGIYGYTF
CDR3 DNA: TGTGCCAGCAGTTACGGACAGGGGATCTATGGCTACACCTTC

clone size: -
V gene: TRBV18
D gene: TRBD1
CDR3 length: 17
J gene: TRBJ1-2
CDR3 protein: CASSPFAQTGAGYGYTF
CDR3 DNA: TGTGCCAGCTCACCGTTCGCCCAGACAGGGGCGGGGTATGGCTACACCTTC

clone size: once
V gene: TRBV2
D gene: TRBD2
CDR3 length: 15
J gene: TRBJ2-1
CDR3 protein: CASSEGLAGVNEQFF
CDR3 DNA: TGTGCCAGCAGTGAAGGACTAGCGGGAGTCAATGAGCAGTTCTTC

clone size: few
V gene: TRBV30
D gene: -
CDR3 length: 13
J gene: TRBJ1-2
CDR3 protein: CAWSVRGYYGYTF
CDR3 DNA: TGTGCCTGGAGTGTCCGGGGGTATTATGGCTACACCTTC

clone size: once
V gene: TRBV12-3/TRBV12-4
D gene: TRBD1
CDR3 length: 11
J gene: TRBJ2-7
CDR3 protein: CASKDRGEQYF
CDR3 DNA: TGTGCCAGCAAAGACAGGGGCGAGCAGTACTTC

clone size: -
V gene: TRBV9
D gene: -
CDR3 length: 14
J gene: TRBJ2-5
CDR3 protein: CASSVRGAAETQYF
CDR3 DNA: TGTGCCAGCAGCGTCAGGGGAGCGGCCGAGACCCAGTACTTC

clone size: -
V gene: TRBV5-1
D gene: TRBD1
CDR3 length: 16
J gene: TRBJ1-4
CDR3 protein: CASSLPRQGVNEKLFF
CDR3 DNA: TGCGCCAGCAGCTTGCCCCGACAGGGGGTTAATGAAAAACTGTTTTTT

clone size: -
V gene: TRBV27
D gene: -
CDR3 length: 15
J gene: TRBJ2-7
CDR3 protein: CASSESGTYRYEQYF
CDR3 DNA: TGTGCCAGCAGTGAATCCGGGACATACAGGTACGAGCAGTACTTC